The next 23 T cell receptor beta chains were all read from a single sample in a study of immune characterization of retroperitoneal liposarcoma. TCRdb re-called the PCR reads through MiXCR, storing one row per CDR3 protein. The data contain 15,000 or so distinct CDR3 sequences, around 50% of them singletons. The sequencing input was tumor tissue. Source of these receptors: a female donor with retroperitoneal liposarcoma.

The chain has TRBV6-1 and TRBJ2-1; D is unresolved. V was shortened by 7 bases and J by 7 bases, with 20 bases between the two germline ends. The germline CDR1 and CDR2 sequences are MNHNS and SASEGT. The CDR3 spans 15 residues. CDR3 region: CASTAYPTNYNEQFF. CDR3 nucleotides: TGTGCCAGCACGGCGTACCCAACAAATTATAATGAGCAGTTCTTC.

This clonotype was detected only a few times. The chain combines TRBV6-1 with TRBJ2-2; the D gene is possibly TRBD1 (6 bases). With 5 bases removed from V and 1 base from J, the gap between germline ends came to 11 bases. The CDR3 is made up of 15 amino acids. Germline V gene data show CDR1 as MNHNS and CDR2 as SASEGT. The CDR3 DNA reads TGTGCCAGCAGTAGGGGGTACCTGAACACCGGGGAGCTGTTTTTT. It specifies CASSRGYLNTGELFF.

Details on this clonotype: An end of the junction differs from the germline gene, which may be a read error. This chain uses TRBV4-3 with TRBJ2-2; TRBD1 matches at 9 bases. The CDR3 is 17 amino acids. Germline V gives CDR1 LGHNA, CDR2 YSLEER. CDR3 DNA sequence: TGCGCCAGCAGGCAAGACTTCGGGACAGGGCACGCCGGGGAGCTGTTTTTT. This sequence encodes CASRQDFGTGHAGELFF.

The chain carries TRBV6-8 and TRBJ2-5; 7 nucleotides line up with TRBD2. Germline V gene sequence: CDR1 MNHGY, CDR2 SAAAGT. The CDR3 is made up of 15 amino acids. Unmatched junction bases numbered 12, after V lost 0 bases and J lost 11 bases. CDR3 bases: TGTGCCAGCAGTTACTCGGGGGAGGGCTCCAGTTGGCAGTACTTC. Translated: CASSYSGEGSSWQYF.

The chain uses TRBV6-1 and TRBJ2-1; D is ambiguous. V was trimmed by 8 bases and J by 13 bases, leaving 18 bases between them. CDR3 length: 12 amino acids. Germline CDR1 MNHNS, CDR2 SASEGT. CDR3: CASSGVQETQFF. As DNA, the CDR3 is TGTGCCAGCTCAGGAGTTCAAGAGACCCAGTTCTTC.

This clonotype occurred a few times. The CDR3 sequence is CASSRLAGGQETQYF. The DNA of the CDR3 is TGTGCCAGCAGTCGACTAGCGGGGGGGCAAGAGACCCAGTACTTC. V and J are TRBV6-8 and TRBJ2-5; 14 nucleotides align to TRBD2. Trimming took 5 bases from V and 2 from J; bases not matched to a gene: 1. Germline CDR1 reads MNHGY; CDR2 reads SAAAGT. The CDR3 spans 15 residues.

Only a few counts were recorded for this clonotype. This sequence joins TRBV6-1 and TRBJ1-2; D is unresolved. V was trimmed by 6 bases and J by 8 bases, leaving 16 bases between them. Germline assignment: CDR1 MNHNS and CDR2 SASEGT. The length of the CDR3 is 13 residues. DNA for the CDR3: TGTGCCAGCAGCTCCACCTCATCTGGGGGCTACACCTTC. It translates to CASSSTSSGGYTF.

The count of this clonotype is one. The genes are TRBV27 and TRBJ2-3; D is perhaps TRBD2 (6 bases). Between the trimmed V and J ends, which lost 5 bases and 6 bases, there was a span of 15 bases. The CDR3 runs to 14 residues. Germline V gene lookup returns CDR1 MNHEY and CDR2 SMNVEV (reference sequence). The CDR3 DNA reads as TGTGCCAGCAGTGGTACTAGCCGGGCCGATACGCAGTATTTT. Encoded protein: CASSGTSRADTQYF.

DNA for the CDR3: TGTGCCAGCGTAGTCAGACGGGGTTACTATGGCTACACCTTC. It specifies CASVVRRGYYGYTF. V and J are TRBV6-8 and TRBJ1-2, with D unresolved. V was cut by 8 bases and J by 3 bases, with 16 bases left in between. CDR3 length: 14 residues. The germline gives CDR1 MNHGY, CDR2 SAAAGT.

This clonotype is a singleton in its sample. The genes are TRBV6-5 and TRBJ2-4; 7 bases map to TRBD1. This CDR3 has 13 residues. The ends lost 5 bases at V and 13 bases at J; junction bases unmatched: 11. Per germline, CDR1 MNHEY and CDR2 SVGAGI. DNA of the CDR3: TGTGCCAGCAGTCTGACAGGGTACAATGAGCAGTACTTC. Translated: CASSLTGYNEQYF.

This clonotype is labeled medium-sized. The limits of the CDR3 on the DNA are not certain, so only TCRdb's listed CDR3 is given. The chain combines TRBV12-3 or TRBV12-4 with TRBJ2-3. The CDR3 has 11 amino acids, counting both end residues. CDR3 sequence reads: CASSSSDTQYF.

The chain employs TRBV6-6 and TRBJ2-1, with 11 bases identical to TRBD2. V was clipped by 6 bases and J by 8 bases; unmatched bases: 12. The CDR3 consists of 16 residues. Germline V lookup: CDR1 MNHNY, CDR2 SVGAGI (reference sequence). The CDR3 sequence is CASSNGLAGGRYEQFF. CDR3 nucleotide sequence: TGTGCCAGCAGCAACGGGCTAGCGGGAGGTAGGTATGAGCAGTTCTTC.

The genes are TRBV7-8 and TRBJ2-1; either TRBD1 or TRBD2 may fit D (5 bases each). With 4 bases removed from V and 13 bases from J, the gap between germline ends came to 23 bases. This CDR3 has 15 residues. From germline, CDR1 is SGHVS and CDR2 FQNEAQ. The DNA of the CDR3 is TGTGCCAGCAGCTCTATAGCTGGGACCCAAGAGACCCAGTTCTTC. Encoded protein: CASSSIAGTQETQFF.

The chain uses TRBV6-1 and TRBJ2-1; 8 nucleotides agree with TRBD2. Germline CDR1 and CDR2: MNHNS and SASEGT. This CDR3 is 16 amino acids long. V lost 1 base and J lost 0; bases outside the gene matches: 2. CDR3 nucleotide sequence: TGTGCCAGCAGTGAAGGGGCGGGAGGCTCCTACAATGAGCAGTTCTTC. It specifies CASSEGAGGSYNEQFF.

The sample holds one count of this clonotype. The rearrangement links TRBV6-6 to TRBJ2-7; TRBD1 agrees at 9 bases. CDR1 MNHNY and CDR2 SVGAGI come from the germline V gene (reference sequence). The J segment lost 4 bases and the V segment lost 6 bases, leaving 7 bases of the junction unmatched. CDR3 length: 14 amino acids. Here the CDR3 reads CASREDRGGYEQYF. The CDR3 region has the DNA TGTGCCAGCAGAGAAGACAGGGGGGGGTACGAGCAGTACTTC.

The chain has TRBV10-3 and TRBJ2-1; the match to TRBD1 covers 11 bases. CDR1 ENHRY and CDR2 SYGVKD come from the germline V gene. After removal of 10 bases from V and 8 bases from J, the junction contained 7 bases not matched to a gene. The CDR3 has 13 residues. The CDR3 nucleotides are TGTGCCAACAAAGGACAGGGGGCCGATGAGCAGTTCTTC. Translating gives CANKGQGADEQFF.

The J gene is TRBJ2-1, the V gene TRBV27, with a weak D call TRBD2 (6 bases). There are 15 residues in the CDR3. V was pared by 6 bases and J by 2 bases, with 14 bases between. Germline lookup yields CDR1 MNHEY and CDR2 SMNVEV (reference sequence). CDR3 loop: CASSARRAPYNEQFF. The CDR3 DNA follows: TGTGCCAGCAGCGCCAGGAGGGCCCCCTACAATGAGCAGTTCTTC.

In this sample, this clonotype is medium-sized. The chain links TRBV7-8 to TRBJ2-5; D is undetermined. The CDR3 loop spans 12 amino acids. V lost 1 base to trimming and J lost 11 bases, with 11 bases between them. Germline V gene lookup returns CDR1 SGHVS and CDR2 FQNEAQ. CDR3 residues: CASSLDGPEQYF. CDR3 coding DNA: TGTGCCAGCAGCTTAGACGGGCCTGAGCAGTACTTC.

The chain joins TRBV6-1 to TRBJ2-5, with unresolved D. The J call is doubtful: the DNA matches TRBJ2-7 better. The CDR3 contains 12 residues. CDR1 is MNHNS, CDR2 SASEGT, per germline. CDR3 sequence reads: CASTGYTYEQYF. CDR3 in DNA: TGTGCCAGCACCGGGTACACCTACGAGCAGTACTTC.

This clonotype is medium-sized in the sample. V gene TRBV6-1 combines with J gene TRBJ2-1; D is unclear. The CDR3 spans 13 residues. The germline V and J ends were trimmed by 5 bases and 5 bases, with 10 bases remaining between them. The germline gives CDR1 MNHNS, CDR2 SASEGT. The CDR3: CASSYTWNNEQFF. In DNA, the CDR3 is TGTGCCAGCAGTTATACGTGGAACAATGAGCAGTTCTTC.

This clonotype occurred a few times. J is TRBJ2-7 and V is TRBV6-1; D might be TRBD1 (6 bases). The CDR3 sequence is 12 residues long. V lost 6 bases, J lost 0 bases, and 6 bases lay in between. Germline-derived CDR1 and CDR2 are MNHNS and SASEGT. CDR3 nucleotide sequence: TGTGCCAGCAGACAGGGCTCCTACGAGCAGTACTTC. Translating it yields CASRQGSYEQYF.

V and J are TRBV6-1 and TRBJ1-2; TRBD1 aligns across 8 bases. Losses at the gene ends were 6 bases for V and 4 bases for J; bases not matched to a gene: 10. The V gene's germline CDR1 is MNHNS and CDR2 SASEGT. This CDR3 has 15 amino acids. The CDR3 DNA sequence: TGTGCCAGCAGCCCCGGCAGGGGGCGAGCCTATGGCTACACCTTC. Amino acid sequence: CASSPGRGRAYGYTF.

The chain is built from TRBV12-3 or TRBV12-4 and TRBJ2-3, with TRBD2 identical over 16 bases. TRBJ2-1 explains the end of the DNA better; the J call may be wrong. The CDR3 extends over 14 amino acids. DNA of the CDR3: TGTGCCAGCAGTGGGACTAGCGGGAGGGTTGAGCAGTTCTTC. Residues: CASSGTSGRVEQFF.